This is a list of T cell receptor beta chains from one sample in a study of T cells in Graves' hyperthyroidism and ophthalmopathy. MiXCR was run by TCRdb on the multiplex PCR reads, yielding one entry per CDR3 protein. The table lists some 350,000 distinct CDR3 sequences, approximately 14% of them singletons. What was sequenced was blood. The source of these receptors is a woman in her thirties or forties with Graves' ophthalmopathy. CDR3s leave out the opening cysteine and the closing phenylalanine or tryptophan.

v_call cdr3_aa
TRBV28 ASSLDFGQPQH
TRBV30 AWTPNRGNRAF
TRBV10-3 AISAPHGGGPREQY
TRBV7-9 ASSPRGGPNTEAF
TRBV3-1 ASSPRTSGRAGRSTQY
TRBV20-1 SARVLGSGSSYNEQF
TRBV5-1 ASSLVTGNTNYGYT
TRBV12-3/TRBV12-4 ASSFSRFTEAF
TRBV27 ASSLNYQETQY
TRBV27 ASGFSGRNEQF
TRBV20-1 SARDSPRGRLNYGYT
TRBV28 ASTGQGYNSPLH
TRBV29-1 SVGQVEAF
TRBV12-3/TRBV12-4 ASSRNGGADTQY
TRBV10-2 ASSWAVSNTGELF
TRBV20-1 SASPRATDTQY
TRBV24-1 ATSEPGQGDEQF
TRBV7-2 ASSLLGAGGAYTEAF
TRBV27 ASSFIPETGGFTDTQY
TRBV20-1 SAQGTYEQY
TRBV19 ASSIKGNTEAF
TRBV10-1 ASSESGMPTDTQY
TRBV6-2/TRBV6-3 ASSSGRSFYDEQF
TRBV14 ASSQVRGSGNTIY
TRBV6-2/TRBV6-3 ASSFLLAGGWEQF
TRBV20-1 SARDLRTGSVEQF
TRBV25-1 ASSVGTSGAHGVTQY
TRBV7-2 ASSLESWPNTLREQY
TRBV11-2 ASSPPWSYEQY
TRBV27 ASSSGPGHQIRTYEQY
TRBV25-1 ASLIQAPSEQY
TRBV2 ASSKGQGTGSEQY
TRBV6-5 ASSSGIYEQY
TRBV6-2/TRBV6-3 ASSYLVQPLEAF
TRBV12-3/TRBV12-4 ASSLRGVGEKLF
TRBV5-4 ASSRSGTPDEKLF
TRBV20-1 SAGQNNSPLH
TRBV10-3 AISESQTSGRAGNTGELF
TRBV14 ASSQDWGFTPEQY
TRBV3-1 ASSRPHSGEQF
TRBV7-6 ASSLGDRGHTGELF
TRBV5-1 ASSENYGYT
TRBV10-2 ASKFDRGRSYEQY
TRBV11-2 ASSLQGTGGFDTQY
TRBV7-9 ASNLRDRGRENEQY
TRBV7-9 ASSPGTSGVQETQY
TRBV29-1 SVVGLAGGPAYEQY
TRBV7-6 AAGQGGEGDTQY
TRBV3-1 ASSPFRETQY
TRBV10-2 ASSEPTSGRSVAYEQY
TRBV2 ASTRLGVGYGYT